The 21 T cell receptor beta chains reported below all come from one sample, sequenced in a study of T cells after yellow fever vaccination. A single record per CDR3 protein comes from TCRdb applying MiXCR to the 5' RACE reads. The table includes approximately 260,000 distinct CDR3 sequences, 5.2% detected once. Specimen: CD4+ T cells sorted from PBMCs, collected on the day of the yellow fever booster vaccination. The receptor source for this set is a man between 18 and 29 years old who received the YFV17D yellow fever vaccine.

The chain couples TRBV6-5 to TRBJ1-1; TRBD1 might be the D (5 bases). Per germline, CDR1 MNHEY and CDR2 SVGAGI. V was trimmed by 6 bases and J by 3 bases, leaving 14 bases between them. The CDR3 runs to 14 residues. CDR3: CASSPRVPHTEAFF. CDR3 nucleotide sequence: TGTGCCAGCAGCCCCAGGGTCCCCCACACTGAAGCTTTCTTT.

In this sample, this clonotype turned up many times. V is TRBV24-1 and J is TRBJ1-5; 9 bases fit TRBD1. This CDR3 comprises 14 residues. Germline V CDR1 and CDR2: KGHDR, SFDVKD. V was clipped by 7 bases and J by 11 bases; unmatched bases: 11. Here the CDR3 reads CATSHRDREGTQHF. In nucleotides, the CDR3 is TGTGCCACCAGCCACCGGGACAGGGAGGGAACCCAGCATTTT.

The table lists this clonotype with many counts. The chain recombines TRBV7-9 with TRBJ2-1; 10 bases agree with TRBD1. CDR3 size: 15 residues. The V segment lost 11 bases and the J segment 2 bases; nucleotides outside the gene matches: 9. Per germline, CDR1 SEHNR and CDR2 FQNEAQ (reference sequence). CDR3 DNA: TGTGCCCAATCCGGGGACAGGGGCCCCTACAATGAGCAGTTCTTC. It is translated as CAQSGDRGPYNEQFF.

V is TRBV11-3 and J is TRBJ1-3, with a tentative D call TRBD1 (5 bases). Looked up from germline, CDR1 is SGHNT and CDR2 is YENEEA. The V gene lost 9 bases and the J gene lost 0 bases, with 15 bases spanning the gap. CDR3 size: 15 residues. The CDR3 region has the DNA TGTGCCAGGATCAGAGGGGTGATCTCTGGAAACACCATATATTTT. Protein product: CARIRGVISGNTIYF.

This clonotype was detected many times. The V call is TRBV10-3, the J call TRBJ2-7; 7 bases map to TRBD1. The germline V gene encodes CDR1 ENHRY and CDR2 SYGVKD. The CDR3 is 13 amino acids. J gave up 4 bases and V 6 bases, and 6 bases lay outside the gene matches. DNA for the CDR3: TGTGCCATCAGCCGACAGGGCTTATACGAGCAGTACGTC. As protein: CAISRQGLYEQYV.

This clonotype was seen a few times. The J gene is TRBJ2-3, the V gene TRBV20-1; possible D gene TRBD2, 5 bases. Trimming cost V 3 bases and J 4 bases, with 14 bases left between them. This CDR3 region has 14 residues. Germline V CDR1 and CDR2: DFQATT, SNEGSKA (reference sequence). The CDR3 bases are TGCAGTGCTAGCGGGCGGGCTTGGGCAGATACGCAGTATTTT. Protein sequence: CSASGRAWADTQYF.

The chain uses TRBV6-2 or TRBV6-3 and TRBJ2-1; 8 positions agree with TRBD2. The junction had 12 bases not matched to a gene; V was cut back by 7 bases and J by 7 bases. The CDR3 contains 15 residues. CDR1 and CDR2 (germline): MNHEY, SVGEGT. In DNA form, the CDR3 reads TGTGCCAGCACATCCGGGACTAGTTTAACGAATGAGCAGTTCTTC. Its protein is CASTSGTSLTNEQFF.

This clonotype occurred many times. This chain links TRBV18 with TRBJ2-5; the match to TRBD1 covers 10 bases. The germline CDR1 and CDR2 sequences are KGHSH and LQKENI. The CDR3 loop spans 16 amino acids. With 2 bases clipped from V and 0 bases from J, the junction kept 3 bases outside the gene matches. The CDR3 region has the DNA TGTGCCAGCTCACCAGGACAGGGGGAGTACCAAGAGACCCAGTACTTC. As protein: CASSPGQGEYQETQYF.

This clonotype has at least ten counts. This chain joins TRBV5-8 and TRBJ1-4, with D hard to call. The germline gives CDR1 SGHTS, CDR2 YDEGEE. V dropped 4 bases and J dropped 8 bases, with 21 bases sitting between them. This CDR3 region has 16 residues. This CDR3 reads CASSLGSAGLNEKLFF. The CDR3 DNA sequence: TGTGCCAGCAGCCTGGGTTCGGCAGGCTTAAACGAAAAACTGTTTTTT.

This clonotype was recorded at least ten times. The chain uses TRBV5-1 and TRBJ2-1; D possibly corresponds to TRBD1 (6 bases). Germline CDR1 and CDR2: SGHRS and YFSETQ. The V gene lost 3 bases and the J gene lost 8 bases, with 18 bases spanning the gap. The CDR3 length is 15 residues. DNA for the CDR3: TGCGCCAGCAGCTCAACTTCAGGGGCAGGGTATGAGCAGTTCTTC. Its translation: CASSSTSGAGYEQFF.

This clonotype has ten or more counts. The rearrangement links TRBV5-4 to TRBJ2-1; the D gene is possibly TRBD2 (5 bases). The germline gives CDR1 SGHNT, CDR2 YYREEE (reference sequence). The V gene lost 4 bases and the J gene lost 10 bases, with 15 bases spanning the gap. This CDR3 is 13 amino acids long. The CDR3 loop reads CASSPPRGEEQFF. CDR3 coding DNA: TGTGCCAGCAGCCCCCCCCGGGGAGAGGAGCAGTTCTTC.

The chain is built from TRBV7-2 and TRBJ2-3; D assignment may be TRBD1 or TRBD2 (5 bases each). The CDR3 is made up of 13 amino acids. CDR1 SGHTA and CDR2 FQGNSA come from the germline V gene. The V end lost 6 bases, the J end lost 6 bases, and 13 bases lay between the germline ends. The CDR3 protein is CASRGTGRDTQYF. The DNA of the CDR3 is TGTGCCAGCAGGGGGACGGGTAGGGATACGCAGTATTTT.

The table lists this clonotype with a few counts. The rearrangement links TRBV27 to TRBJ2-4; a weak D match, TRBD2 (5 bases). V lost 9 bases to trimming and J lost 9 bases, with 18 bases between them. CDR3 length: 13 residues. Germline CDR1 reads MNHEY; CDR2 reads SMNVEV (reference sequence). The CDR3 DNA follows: TGTGCCAGTGGGAGACCCTCCAGGTCCATTCAGTACTTC. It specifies CASGRPSRSIQYF.

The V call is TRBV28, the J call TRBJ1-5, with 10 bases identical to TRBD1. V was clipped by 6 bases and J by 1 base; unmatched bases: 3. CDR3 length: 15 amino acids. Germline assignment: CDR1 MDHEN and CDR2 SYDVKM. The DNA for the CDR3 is TGTGCCAGCAGCAGACAGGGGGCAAGCAATCAGCCCCAGCATTTT. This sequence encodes CASSRQGASNQPQHF. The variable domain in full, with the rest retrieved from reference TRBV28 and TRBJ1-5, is DVKVTQSSRYLVKRTGEKVFLECVQDMDHENMFWYRQDPGLGLRLIYFSYDVKMKEKGDIPEGYSVSREKKERFSLILESASTNQTSMYLCASSRQGASNQPQHFGDGTRLSIL.

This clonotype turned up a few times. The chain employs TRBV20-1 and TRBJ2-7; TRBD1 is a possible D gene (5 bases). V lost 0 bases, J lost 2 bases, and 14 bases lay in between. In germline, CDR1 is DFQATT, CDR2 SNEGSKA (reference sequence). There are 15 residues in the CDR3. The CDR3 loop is CSARDWKGIPYEQYF. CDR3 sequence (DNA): TGCAGTGCTAGAGACTGGAAGGGGATACCCTACGAGCAGTACTTC.

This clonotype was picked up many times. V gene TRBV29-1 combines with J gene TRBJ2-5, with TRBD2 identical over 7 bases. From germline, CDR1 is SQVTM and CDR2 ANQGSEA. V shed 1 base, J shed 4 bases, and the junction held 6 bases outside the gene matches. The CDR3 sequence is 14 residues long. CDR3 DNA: TGCAGCGTTGAAGTCATGGGGGAGGGAGAGACCCAGTACTTC. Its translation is CSVEVMGEGETQYF.

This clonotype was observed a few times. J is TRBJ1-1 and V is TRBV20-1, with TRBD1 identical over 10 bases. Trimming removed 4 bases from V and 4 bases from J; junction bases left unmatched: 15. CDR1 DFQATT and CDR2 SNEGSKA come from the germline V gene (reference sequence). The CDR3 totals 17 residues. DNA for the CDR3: TGCAGTGCTACCCTACGACAGGGGGCATTTAAGGGCACTGAAGCTTTCTTT. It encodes CSATLRQGAFKGTEAFF.

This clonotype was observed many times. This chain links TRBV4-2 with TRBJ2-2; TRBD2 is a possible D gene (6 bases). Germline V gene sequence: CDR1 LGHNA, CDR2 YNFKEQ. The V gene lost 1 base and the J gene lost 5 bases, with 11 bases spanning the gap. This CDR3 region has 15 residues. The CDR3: CASSQVGGETGELFF. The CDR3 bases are TGTGCCAGCAGCCAAGTTGGAGGGGAAACCGGGGAGCTGTTTTTT.

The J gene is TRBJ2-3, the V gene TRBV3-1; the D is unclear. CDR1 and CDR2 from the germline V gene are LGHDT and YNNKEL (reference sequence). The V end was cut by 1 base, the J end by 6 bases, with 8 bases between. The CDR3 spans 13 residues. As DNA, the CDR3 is TGTGCCAGCAGCCAAGGATTCCGGGATACGCAGTATTTT. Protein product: CASSQGFRDTQYF.

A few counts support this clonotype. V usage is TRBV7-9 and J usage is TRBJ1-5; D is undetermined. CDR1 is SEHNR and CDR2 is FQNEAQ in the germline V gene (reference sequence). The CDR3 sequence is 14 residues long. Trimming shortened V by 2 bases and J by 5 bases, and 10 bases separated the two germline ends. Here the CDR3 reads CASSLPGPYQPQHF. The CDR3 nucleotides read TGTGCCAGCAGCTTACCAGGCCCCTATCAGCCCCAGCATTTT.

The CDR3 nucleotides read TGTGCCAGCAGCTCAATCTTCGGAGCGGGGACTCAAGAGACCCAGTACTTC. Its protein product is CASSSIFGAGTQETQYF. This chain joins TRBV3-1 and TRBJ2-5; 7 nucleotides align to TRBD2. The CDR3 contains 17 residues. V trimming: 5 bases; J trimming: 2 bases; junction bases outside the gene matches: 14. Germline V gene lookup returns CDR1 LGHDT and CDR2 YNNKEL (reference sequence).